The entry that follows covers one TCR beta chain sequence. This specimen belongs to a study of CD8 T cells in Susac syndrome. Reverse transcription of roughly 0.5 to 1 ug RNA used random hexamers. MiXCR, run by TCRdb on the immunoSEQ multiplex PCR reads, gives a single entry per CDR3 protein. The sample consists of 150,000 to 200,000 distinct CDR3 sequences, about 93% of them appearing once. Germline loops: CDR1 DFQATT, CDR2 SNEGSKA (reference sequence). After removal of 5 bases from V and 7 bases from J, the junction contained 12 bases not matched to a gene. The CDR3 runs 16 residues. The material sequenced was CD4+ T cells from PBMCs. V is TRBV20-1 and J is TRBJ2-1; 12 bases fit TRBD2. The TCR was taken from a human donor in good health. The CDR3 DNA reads TGCAGTGCTCTCAAAACTAGCGGGGGGCTGGAAAATGAGCAGTTCTTC. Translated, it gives CSALKTSGGLENEQFF.